This TCR beta chain comes out of a study of human T cells and chemical hapten exposure. The CDR3 runs 15 residues. Germline CDR1 reads SGHDT; CDR2 reads YYEEEE. V was clipped by 6 bases and J by 7 bases, with 20 bases between them. The time point is: patch test 1, 2 weeks after DPC sensitization. The treatment is: therapeutic diphenylcyclopropenone sensitization with weekly scalp DPC. TCRdb redid the calling of the RACE reads with MiXCR, one entry per CDR3 protein. This table holds 79,000 or so distinct CDR3 sequences, 32% found once. Sequences were derived from whole blood, sampled in connection with sensitization to the hapten diphenylcyclopropenone (DPC). This chain joins TRBV5-6 and TRBJ1-5; D unclear. The source of this sequence is a man in his forties with alopecia areata. Some clones in this sample may be carry-over from other donors' samples. In DNA form, the CDR3 reads TGTGCCAGCACCTCATGGGGTAGCGTGGCACAGCCCCAGCATTTT. It encodes CASTSWGSVAQPQHF.